This T cell receptor (beta chain) was identified during a study of vaccination and CD4 T cells after COVID-19. Across the whole study: Two mRNA vaccine doses were given, either BNT162b2 or mRNA-1273. Some control cultures received a CEFX pool, which served as the positive control. Others received an HIV-1 Nef pool or no peptide. Blood was drawn a median around 71 days post second dose, range 14 to 241.

The CDR3 spans 15 residues. In germline, CDR1 is MDHEN, CDR2 SYDVKM. Trimming removed 6 bases from V and 1 base from J, with 15 bases in between. This clonotype counts as medium-sized (0.01 to 0.1%). The target antigen is unknown. As to treatment: approximately nine-day PBMC culture with coronavirus spike peptide pools or control peptides (ViraFEST assay). Researchers collected the unexposed donor's CD4+ T cells before the COVID-19 pandemic (2011-2018). T cells were expanded with peptide pools, and expanded clonotypes were identified by TCR sequencing. Once obtained from cultured CD4+ T cells, the DNA was sequenced using the Oncomine TCR Beta short-read assay. Cultured CD4+ T cells were the source of extracted genomic DNA. MiXCR, run by TCRdb on the PCR reads, gives a single entry per CDR3 protein. The sample holds around 11,000 distinct CDR3 sequences, around 30% seen once.

This TCR was recovered from a human donor in good health. The material sequenced was CD4+ T cells from blood, cultured in vitro. The chain links TRBV28 to TRBJ1-1, with D maybe TRBD1 (5 bases). The CDR3: CASRVRTTANTEAFF. CDR3 coding DNA: TGTGCCAGCAGGGTTCGGACAACGGCGAACACTGAAGCTTTCTTT.